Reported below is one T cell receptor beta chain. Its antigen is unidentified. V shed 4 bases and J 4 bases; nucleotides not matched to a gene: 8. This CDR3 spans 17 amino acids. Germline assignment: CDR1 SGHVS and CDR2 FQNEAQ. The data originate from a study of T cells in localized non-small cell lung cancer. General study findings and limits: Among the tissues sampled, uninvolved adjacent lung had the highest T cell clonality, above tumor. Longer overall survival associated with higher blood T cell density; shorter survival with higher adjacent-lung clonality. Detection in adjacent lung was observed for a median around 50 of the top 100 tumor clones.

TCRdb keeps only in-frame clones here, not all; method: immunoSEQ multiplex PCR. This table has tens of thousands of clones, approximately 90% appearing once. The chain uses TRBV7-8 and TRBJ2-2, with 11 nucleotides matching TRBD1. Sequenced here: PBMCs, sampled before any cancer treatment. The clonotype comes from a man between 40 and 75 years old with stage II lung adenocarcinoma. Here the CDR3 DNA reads TGTGCCAGCAGCTCCTGGACAGGGGGCGCGGGCACCGGGGAGCTGTTTTTT. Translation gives CASSSWTGGAGTGELFF.